These 19 T cell receptor beta chains came from one sample sequenced in a study of T cell repertoires in cytomegalovirus infection. TCRdb itself ran the reads through MiXCR, one entry per CDR3 protein. The data hold over 150,000 distinct CDR3 sequences, with about a sixth observed a single time. The sequenced sample consisted of CD8+ T cells from PBMCs. The receptors derive from a human donor in good health (CMV status not recorded). Some clones in this sample may be carry-over from other donors' samples.

This rearrangement joins TRBV7-9 to TRBJ2-7, with TRBD2 identical over 11 bases. The CDR3 contains 19 residues. The ends lost 3 bases at V and 1 base at J; junction bases unmatched: 14. CDR1 is SEHNR and CDR2 is FQNEAQ in the germline V gene (reference sequence). CDR3 bases: TGTGCCAGCAGCTTCGGGACTAGCGGCTATTACCCCACTTCCTACGAGCAGTACTTC. It codes for CASSFGTSGYYPTSYEQYF.

The sample holds many counts of this clonotype. V usage is TRBV7-2 and J usage is TRBJ2-1, with 7 bases lining up with TRBD2. This CDR3 is 17 amino acids long. V dropped 5 bases and J dropped 6; count of bases not matched to a gene: 16. Germline V gene lookup returns CDR1 SGHTA and CDR2 FQGNSA. The CDR3 here is CASSRPIAGVVSNEQFF. As DNA, the CDR3 is TGTGCCAGCAGCCGACCAATTGCGGGGGTTGTTAGCAATGAGCAGTTCTTC. Full variable domain (outside the CDR3, taken from reference TRBV7-2 and TRBJ2-1): GAGVSQSPSNKVTEKGKDVELRCDPISGHTALYWYRQSLGQGLEFLIYFQGNSAPDKSGLPSDRFSAERTGGSVSTLTIQRTQQEDSAVYLCASSRPIAGVVSNEQFFGPGTRLTVL.

The V gene is TRBV7-2, the J gene TRBJ1-2; TRBD1 might be the D (6 bases). Looked up from germline, CDR1 is SGHTA and CDR2 is FQGNSA. The CDR3 spans 13 residues. The V end lost 4 bases, the J end lost 6 bases, and 12 bases lay between the germline ends. As DNA, the CDR3 is TGTGCCAGCAGCTATGGGGGCCCCGATGGCTACACCTTC. Amino acids: CASSYGGPDGYTF. Looking up the rest from reference TRBV7-2 and TRBJ1-2 gives the full variable domain: GAGVSQSPSNKVTEKGKDVELRCDPISGHTALYWYRQSLGQGLEFLIYFQGNSAPDKSGLPSDRFSAERTGGSVSTLTIQRTQQEDSAVYLCASSYGGPDGYTFGSGTRLTVV.

This clonotype was seen only a few times. This chain links TRBV14 with TRBJ2-3; 7 bases line up with TRBD1. The V segment lost 2 bases and the J segment 9 bases; nucleotides outside the gene matches: 11. Germline values: CDR1 SGHDN, CDR2 FVKESK. This CDR3 spans 15 amino acids. Written as DNA, the CDR3 is TGTGCCAGCAGCCAACCTACCAGACAGGGTATCACGCAGTATTTT. Translation: CASSQPTRQGITQYF.

The V gene is TRBV6-2 or TRBV6-3, the J gene TRBJ2-7, with TRBD2 identical over 7 bases. Germline CDR1 is MNHEY and CDR2 is SVGEGT. V lost 5 bases and J lost 2; bases outside the gene matches: 3. This CDR3 has 13 amino acids. The chain's CDR3 is CASSHGGTYEQYF. CDR3 coding DNA: TGTGCCAGCAGTCACGGGGGGACCTACGAGCAGTACTTC.

This clonotype was detected only a few times. The chain combines TRBV29-1 with TRBJ2-7, with a possible D match to TRBD1 (5 bases). The CDR3 is 13 amino acids. V was trimmed by 3 bases and J by 1 base, leaving 10 bases between them. CDR1 SQVTM and CDR2 ANQGSEA come from the germline V gene. The CDR3 reads CSVEGRESYEQYF. The CDR3 DNA follows: TGCAGCGTTGAGGGCAGGGAATCCTACGAGCAGTACTTC.

This chain uses TRBV7-6 with TRBJ1-4; the D gene is possibly TRBD1 (6 bases). Trimming took 5 bases from V and 4 from J, leaving 11 bases between them. Germline-derived CDR1 and CDR2 are SGHVS and FNYEAQ. The CDR3 runs 14 residues. The DNA for the CDR3 is TGTGCCAGCAGCCCGCGACAGGTTAATGAAAAACTGTTTTTT. This gives the protein CASSPRQVNEKLFF.

This clonotype was recorded a few times. The chain has TRBV27 and TRBJ2-1, with D possibly TRBD2 on 5 matching bases. Germline CDR1 MNHEY, CDR2 SMNVEV (reference sequence). Trimming cost V 4 bases and J 8 bases, with 18 bases left between them. This CDR3 is built from 15 residues. The chain's CDR3 is CASSSDGLQEDEQFF. Here the CDR3 DNA reads TGTGCCAGCAGTTCGGACGGCCTCCAGGAGGATGAGCAGTTCTTC.

This clonotype has a single count. V usage is TRBV20-1 and J usage is TRBJ2-6; 12 nucleotides match TRBD2. V shed 4 bases and J 4 bases; nucleotides not matched to a gene: 11. Germline V gene data show CDR1 as DFQATT and CDR2 as SNEGSKA (reference sequence). The CDR3 contains 18 residues. The CDR3 DNA reads as TGCAGTGCTACGTTACTAGCGGGGGGAAGAAGCGGGGCCAACGTCCTGACTTTC. The encoded protein is CSATLLAGGRSGANVLTF.

As for this clonotype: Relative to the germline gene, one junction end is altered; a read error may explain this. The rearrangement links TRBV6-2 or TRBV6-3 to TRBJ2-3; 9 bases line up with TRBD1. The CDR3 spans 16 residues. From germline, CDR1 is MNHEY and CDR2 SVGEGT. CDR3 sequence: CASSYDRDRDTDTQYF. CDR3 sequence (DNA): TGTGCCAGTAGTTACGACCGGGACAGGGACACAGATACGCAGTATTTT.

This chain joins TRBV7-2 and TRBJ2-7; 11 bases fit TRBD2. V was pared by 1 base and J by 6 bases, with 8 bases of the junction left unmatched. The V gene's germline CDR1 is SGHTA and CDR2 FQGNSA. CDR3 length: 16 residues. CDR3 region: CASSLGSGGALSEQYF. Written as DNA, the CDR3 is TGTGCCAGCAGCTTAGGTAGCGGGGGGGCCCTCTCCGAGCAGTACTTC.

With regard to this clonotype: Without the conserved terminal phenylalanine or tryptophan, this CDR3 likely stems from a read error. The chain carries TRBV6-6 and TRBJ2-3; 7 nucleotides align to TRBD2. The CDR3 is 17 amino acids. The germline V gene has CDR1 MNHNY and CDR2 SVGAGI (reference sequence). Trimming removed 5 bases from V and 1 base from J; junction bases left unmatched: 12. DNA for the CDR3: TGTGCCAGCAGTCAGACATTCCTAGCGGATCGCACAGATACGCAGTATTAT. Its protein is CASSQTFLADRTDTQYY.

This clonotype occurred a few times. The chain combines TRBV11-2 with TRBJ2-7; D gene ambiguous. The V gene lost 3 bases and the J gene lost 0 bases, with 12 bases spanning the gap. CDR3 length equals 15 residues. Germline loops: CDR1 SGHAT, CDR2 FQNNGV. CDR3 sequence: CASSLVGLSSYEQYF. The CDR3 DNA sequence: TGTGCCAGCAGCTTGGTAGGGTTGAGCTCCTACGAGCAGTACTTC. Full variable domain (missing parts from reference TRBV11-2 and TRBJ2-7): EAGVAQSPRYKIIEKRQSVAFWCNPISGHATLYWYQQILGQGPKLLIQFQNNGVVDDSQLPKDRFSAERLKGVDSTLKIQPAKLEDSAVYLCASSLVGLSSYEQYFGPGTRLTVT.

This clonotype was detected a few times. The chain carries TRBV10-3 and TRBJ2-5; D is perhaps TRBD2 (5 bases). The V end lost 2 bases, the J end lost 0 bases, and 7 bases lay between the germline ends. CDR1 and CDR2 from the germline V gene are ENHRY and SYGVKD. The CDR3 covers 14 residues. The CDR3 DNA follows: TGTGCCATCAGTGAGGGGGAGTACCAAGAGACCCAGTACTTC. Translating it yields CAISEGEYQETQYF.

The chain joins TRBV6-2 or TRBV6-3 to TRBJ1-5; D gene unclear. The length of the CDR3 is 14 residues. Looked up from germline, CDR1 is MNHEY and CDR2 is SVGEGT. Trimming shortened V by 5 bases and J by 1 base, and 9 bases separated the two germline ends. The CDR3 reads CASSIGVSNQPQHF. DNA of the CDR3: TGTGCCAGCAGTATAGGAGTGAGCAATCAGCCCCAGCATTTT.

The V call is TRBV28, the J call TRBJ1-1; a weak D match, TRBD1 (6 bases). Germline V CDR1 and CDR2: MDHEN, SYDVKM. V gave up 5 bases and J gave up 7 bases, with 8 bases separating them. The CDR3 loop spans 11 amino acids. The CDR3 loop is CASSPGVEAFF. DNA of the CDR3: TGTGCCAGCAGTCCAGGGGTTGAAGCTTTCTTT.

The chain uses TRBV29-1 and TRBJ2-7; 9 bases map to TRBD1. The CDR3 extends over 13 amino acids. Germline lookup yields CDR1 SQVTM and CDR2 ANQGSEA. With 8 bases clipped from V and 0 bases from J, the junction kept 5 bases outside the gene matches. CDR3: CSTRTGVSYEQYF. The CDR3 DNA reads TGCAGCACTCGGACAGGGGTCTCCTACGAGCAGTACTTC.

The chain employs TRBV6-6 and TRBJ1-6, with a possible D match to TRBD1 (6 bases). Trimming took off 0 bases at V and 8 bases at J, with 11 bases between the two ends. This CDR3 has 15 residues. Looked up from germline, CDR1 is MNHNY and CDR2 is SVGAGI (reference sequence). CDR3: CASSYSRGGYSPLHF. CDR3 DNA: TGTGCCAGCAGTTACTCCAGGGGAGGGTATTCACCCCTCCACTTT.

This clonotype was observed a few times. V gene TRBV7-2 combines with J gene TRBJ2-1; D not certain. Trimming pared 6 bases from V and 7 bases from J, leaving 10 bases between. Germline V gives CDR1 SGHTA, CDR2 FQGNSA. The CDR3 runs to 12 residues. The CDR3 DNA reads TGTGCCAGCAGTTACTCCTTAAATGAGCAGTTCTTC. Translated: CASSYSLNEQFF.